This TCR beta chain was retrieved from a study of blood T cell repertoires in COVID-19. The overall study: From the United States, Italy and Spain came samples of acute and convalescent COVID-19.

The ends were cut back, 5 bases at V and 9 bases at J, with 11 bases in the middle. Germline-derived CDR1 and CDR2 are SQVTM and ANQGSEA. The CDR3 has 11 residues. Sequenced by immunoSEQ multiplex PCR; TCRdb stores in-frame clones only, minus some. The table lists 200,000 to 250,000 clones, about 83% of them singletons, with around 1.3% in the top ten. V gene TRBV29-1 combines with J gene TRBJ2-1, with a weak D call TRBD2 (5 bases). The TCR sequence derives from a woman aged 25 to 39 with COVID-19, enrolled during active disease. The specimen sequenced was peripheral blood. The CDR3 DNA follows: TGCAGCGTTACCCCGGGGAGTGAGCAGTTCTTC. Amino acid sequence: CSVTPGSEQFF.